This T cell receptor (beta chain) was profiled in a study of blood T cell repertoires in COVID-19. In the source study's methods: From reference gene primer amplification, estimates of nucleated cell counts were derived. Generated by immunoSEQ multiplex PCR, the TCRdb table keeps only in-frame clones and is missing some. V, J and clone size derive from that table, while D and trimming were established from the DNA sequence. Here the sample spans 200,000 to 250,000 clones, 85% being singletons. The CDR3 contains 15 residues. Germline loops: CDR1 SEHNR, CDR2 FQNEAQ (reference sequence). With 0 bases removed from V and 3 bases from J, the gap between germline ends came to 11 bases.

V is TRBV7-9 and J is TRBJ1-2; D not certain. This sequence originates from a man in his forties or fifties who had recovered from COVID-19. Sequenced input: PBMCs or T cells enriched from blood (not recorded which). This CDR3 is CASSLAAEADYGYTF. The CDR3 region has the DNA TGTGCCAGCAGCTTAGCGGCGGAGGCTGACTATGGCTACACCTTC.